Below, 20 T cell receptor beta chains from the same sample are listed, as sequenced in a study of blood T cell repertoires in COVID-19. Produced via immunoSEQ multiplex PCR; TCRdb's table is partial and in-frame only. In the table there are 50,000 to 60,000 clones, roughly 89% of which are singletons. The sample was peripheral blood. The receptor source for this set is a man aged 35-49 years with COVID-19, enrolled during active disease.

CDR3 sequence (DNA): TGTGCCAGCAGTGATTGGGCAGGGGGCAATGAGCAGTTCTTC. The encoded protein is CASSDWAGGNEQFF. V and J are TRBV2 and TRBJ2-1; 7 nucleotides match TRBD1. With 3 bases clipped from V and 6 bases from J, the junction kept 5 bases outside the gene matches. The CDR3 extends over 14 amino acids. CDR1 is SNHLY and CDR2 is FYNNEI in the germline V gene.

The genes are TRBV7-8 and TRBJ2-5, with D unclear. This CDR3 comprises 13 residues. The V gene's germline CDR1 is SGHVS and CDR2 FQNEAQ. Trimming stripped 1 base from V and 5 bases from J, with 8 bases between. CDR3 bases: TGTGCCAGCAGCTTAGACGGTGAGGAGACCCAGTACTTC. This gives the protein CASSLDGEETQYF.

CDR3 loop: CASSLVGGNQPQHF. CDR3 nucleotides: TGTGCCAGCAGCTTAGTGGGAGGGAATCAGCCCCAGCATTTT. The V call is TRBV7-9, the J call TRBJ1-5, with D uncertain. Germline V gene sequence: CDR1 SEHNR, CDR2 FQNEAQ (reference sequence). V was cut by 1 base and J by 4 bases, with 8 bases left in between. The CDR3 covers 14 residues. Filled out from reference TRBV7-9 and TRBJ1-5, the complete variable domain reads DTGVSQNPRHKITKRGQNVTFRCDPISEHNRLYWYRQTLGQGPEFLTYFQNEAQLEKSRLLSDRFSAERPKGSFSTLEIQRTEQGDSAMYLCASSLVGGNQPQHFGDGTRLSIL.

The chain recombines TRBV10-1 with TRBJ1-1; no definite D call. Trimming pared 0 bases from V and 1 base from J, leaving 9 bases between. Germline V gene lookup returns CDR1 WNHNN and CDR2 SYGVQD (reference sequence). The CDR3 totals 15 residues. For the CDR3, the DNA is TGCGCCAGCAGTGAGTCGAGCCAGGCGAACACTGAAGCTTTCTTT. It is translated as CASSESSQANTEAFF.

V is TRBV20-1 and J is TRBJ1-2, with 10 bases aligning to TRBD1. The CDR3 runs 11 residues. After removal of 5 bases from V and 6 bases from J, the junction contained 0 bases not matched to a gene. CDR1 and CDR2 from the germline V gene are DFQATT and SNEGSKA (reference sequence). CDR3 in amino acids: CSAGQGDGYTF. CDR3 DNA sequence: TGCAGTGCTGGACAGGGGGATGGCTACACCTTC.

The chain combines TRBV7-9 with TRBJ2-7; the D gene is possibly TRBD1 (6 bases). Germline V gene data show CDR1 as SEHNR and CDR2 as FQNEAQ (reference sequence). The V end lost 0 bases, the J end lost 5 bases, and 11 bases lay between the germline ends. CDR3 length: 14 amino acids. The chain's CDR3 is CASSLAQGRDEQYF. The DNA of the CDR3 is TGTGCCAGCAGCTTAGCACAGGGTCGGGACGAGCAGTACTTC.

This chain joins TRBV5-1 and TRBJ1-2; tentatively, D is TRBD1 (6 bases). The germline V gene encodes CDR1 SGHRS and CDR2 YFSETQ. V was clipped by 1 base and J by 3 bases, with 10 bases between them. This CDR3 is 14 amino acids long. The CDR3 nucleotides are TGCGCCAGCAGCTTGACAGGGATAGACTATGGCTACACCTTC. Translation: CASSLTGIDYGYTF.

The CDR3 region is CASSQIDRQDSPLHF. In DNA, the CDR3 is TGTGCCAGCAGCCAAATCGACAGGCAGGATTCACCCCTCCACTTT. The V call is TRBV5-4, the J call TRBJ1-6; D perhaps matches TRBD1 (6 bases). The V gene lost 4 bases and the J gene lost 8 bases, with 16 bases spanning the gap. From germline, CDR1 is SGHNT and CDR2 YYREEE (reference sequence). CDR3 size: 15 residues.

This clone was observed a handful of times. The chain employs TRBV4-1 and TRBJ1-2; a possible D gene is TRBD1 (5 bases). V was pared by 0 bases and J by 7 bases, with 15 bases between. The CDR3 is made up of 15 amino acids. Germline loops: CDR1 MGHRA, CDR2 YSYEKL. The CDR3 nucleotides are TGCGCCAGCAGCCAAGATCAATGGGACTTCATTGGCTACACCTTC. It is translated as CASSQDQWDFIGYTF.

V is TRBV19 and J is TRBJ2-2, with TRBD1 matching over 12 bases. With 3 bases clipped from V and 4 bases from J, the junction kept 12 bases outside the gene matches. CDR3 length equals 19 residues. The germline CDR1 and CDR2 sequences are LNHDA and SQIVND (reference sequence). The CDR3 nucleotides are TGTGCCAGTAGTATCTCGGGACAGGGGGCTAGTCGGGGCACCGGGGAGCTGTTTTTT. Translation gives CASSISGQGASRGTGELFF.

This clone was seen only once. The CDR3 nucleotides are TGTGCCTGGACCACAGGACTAGCGGGAGAACAAGAGACCCAGTACTTC. This encodes CAWTTGLAGEQETQYF. The rearrangement uses TRBV30 and TRBJ2-5; 13 nucleotides line up with TRBD2. V lost 4 bases, J lost 2 bases, and 7 bases stayed unmatched. CDR3 length: 16 residues. Germline V gives CDR1 GTSNPN, CDR2 SVGIG (reference sequence).

This chain links TRBV6-5 with TRBJ2-7, with TRBD2 matching over 10 bases. Per the germline V gene, CDR1 is MNHEY and CDR2 is SVGAGI. The CDR3 contains 14 residues. After removal of 3 bases from V and 3 bases from J, the junction contained 2 bases not matched to a gene. Here the CDR3 reads CASSYKRGGYEQYF. CDR3 bases: TGTGCCAGCAGTTATAAGCGGGGGGGCTACGAGCAGTACTTC.

This chain joins TRBV25-1 and TRBJ2-3; TRBD1 might be the D (6 bases). This CDR3 region has 17 residues. V was cut by 8 bases and J by 0 bases, with 21 bases left in between. Germline-derived CDR1 and CDR2 are MGHDK and SYGVNS. CDR3 residues: CASRTSGAGRSTDTQYF. The CDR3 nucleotides read TGTGCCAGCCGGACTTCAGGGGCCGGACGCAGCACAGATACGCAGTATTTT.

This chain connects TRBV5-4 to TRBJ2-5; TRBD1 agrees at 7 bases. The trim removed 1 base at V and 5 bases at J, leaving 5 bases unmatched. Germline V gene lookup returns CDR1 SGHNT and CDR2 YYREEE (reference sequence). The CDR3 extends over 14 amino acids. The DNA for the CDR3 is TGTGCCAGCAGCTTGCGACAGGGCCAGGAGACCCAGTACTTC. Residues: CASSLRQGQETQYF.

In its sample, this clone was seen a few times. The V call is TRBV11-2, the J call TRBJ2-3, with 11 bases that match TRBD2. Germline V gene data show CDR1 as SGHAT and CDR2 as FQNNGV. The CDR3 length is 17 residues. Trimming took 1 base from V and 6 from J; bases not matched to a gene: 9. CDR3 protein: CASSLGPSGGTWDTQYF. The DNA of the CDR3 is TGTGCCAGCAGCTTAGGTCCTAGCGGGGGGACCTGGGATACGCAGTATTTT.

V gene TRBV21-1 combines with J gene TRBJ2-3; the table's D call, TRBD2, was not checked against the DNA. TRBV21-1 is assigned pseudogene status. CDR3 size: 17 residues. The CDR3 DNA sequence: TGTGCCAGCAGCAAAGTTCCGACTAGCGACCACACAGATACGCAGTATTTT. It encodes CASSKVPTSDHTDTQYF.

The V call is TRBV21-1, the J call TRBJ2-2; the table calls TRBD2, which could not be checked here. TRBV21-1 is termed a pseudogene. This CDR3 is built from 18 residues. The CDR3 bases are TGTGCCAGCAGCACTCCACTAGCGGGAGTAAGAAACACCGGGGAGCTGTTTTTT. Its translation: CASSTPLAGVRNTGELFF.

V usage is TRBV5-1 and J usage is TRBJ1-4; D uncertain. The germline V and J ends were trimmed by 5 bases and 0 bases, with 11 bases remaining between them. Per the germline V gene, CDR1 is SGHRS and CDR2 is YFSETQ. This CDR3 region has 15 residues. The DNA of the CDR3 is TGCGCCAGCAGACGTACAGCATCAACTAATGAAAAACTGTTTTTT. It codes for CASRRTASTNEKLFF. The whole variable domain, filled in from reference TRBV5-1 and TRBJ1-4, reads KAGVTQTPRYLIKTRGQQVTLSCSPISGHRSVSWYQQTPGQGLQFLFEYFSETQRNKGNFPGRFSGRQFSNSRSEMNVSTLELGDSALYLCASRRTASTNEKLFFGSGTQLSVL.

V gene TRBV29-1 combines with J gene TRBJ2-7; 8 bases fit TRBD1. CDR3 length: 12 amino acids. J lost 6 bases, V lost 7 bases, and 8 bases had no gene match. CDR1 is SQVTM and CDR2 is ANQGSEA in the germline V gene. The DNA for the CDR3 is TGCAGCGGGAGACAGGGGACGGGCGAGCAGTACTTC. Translated: CSGRQGTGEQYF.

The V gene is TRBV18, the J gene TRBJ1-1; D is unresolved. CDR1 KGHSH and CDR2 LQKENI come from the germline V gene. Trimming took off 2 bases at V and 5 bases at J, with 9 bases between the two ends. This CDR3 has 13 residues. As DNA, the CDR3 is TGTGCCAGCTCACCAGCGGGGTGGACTGAAGCTTTCTTT. Amino acids: CASSPAGWTEAFF.